This TCR beta chain emerged from a study of T cell responses to AZD1222 COVID-19 vaccine. Study-wide findings and caveats: Once two AZD1222 doses were given, Spike-specific TCR breadth and depth went up.

A word on this clone: Its antigen is unidentified.

Some clones are missing from TCRdb's copy, which holds only in-frame ones; the method was immunoSEQ multiplex PCR. The table lists some 130,000 clones, 90% to 95% of them singletons. The germline V and J ends were trimmed by 4 bases and 6 bases, with 9 bases remaining between them. CDR1 is MDHEN, CDR2 SYDVKM, per germline. This CDR3 is built from 12 residues. Material: peripheral blood, obtained on day 0 of AZD1222 vaccination. This chain uses TRBV28 with TRBJ1-2, with D tentatively TRBD1 (5 bases). This receptor was obtained from an adult in good health. DNA of the CDR3: TGTGCCAGCAGTTCAGGGCTGCATGGCTACACCTTC. Its protein product is CASSSGLHGYTF.